A selection of T cell receptor beta chains follows, all from one sample in a study of T cell changes during pregnancy in multiple sclerosis. Measured with immunoSEQ multiplex PCR; TCRdb has only the in-frame clones, and not every one. In the table there are approximately 40,000 clones, 75% to 90% of which are singletons. Source: peripheral blood, taken in the first trimester of pregnancy. These receptors were collected from a female donor in good health, enrolled as a control in a pregnancy study. The CDR3 runs from the conserved cysteine through the conserved F or W. A D gene is named only where the DNA matches it firmly. Clone size appears in some rows only: once, few, many, or a class for an expanded clone.

V: TRBV23-1; D: .; J: TRBJ2-5; size: .; length: 16; CDR3: CASSQSPYFRGETQYF; DNA: TGCGCCAGCAGTCAATCGCCCTACTTCCGGGGGGAGACCCAGTACTTC
V: TRBV7-3; D: TRBD2; J: TRBJ2-2; size: .; length: 15; CDR3: CASSQRGGNTGELFF; DNA: TGTGCCAGCAGCCAGCGGGGGGGCAACACCGGGGAGCTGTTTTTT
V: TRBV11-2; D: TRBD1; J: TRBJ1-4; size: .; length: 15; CDR3: CASSLQTGVNEKLFF; DNA: TGTGCCAGCAGCTTGCAGACAGGGGTTAATGAAAAACTGTTTTTT
V: TRBV10-3; D: TRBD1; J: TRBJ2-7; size: .; length: 15; CDR3: CAISAPGTGGFEQYF; DNA: TGTGCCATCAGTGCGCCCGGGACAGGGGGCTTCGAGCAGTACTTC
V: TRBV28; D: TRBD2; J: TRBJ2-1; size: .; length: 15; CDR3: CASRGPGLADNEQFF; DNA: TGTGCCAGCCGCGGGCCGGGACTAGCGGACAATGAGCAGTTCTTC
V: TRBV29-1; D: TRBD1; J: TRBJ2-7; size: .; length: 13; CDR3: CSAMGQGVNEQYF; DNA: TGCAGCGCTATGGGACAGGGGGTCAACGAGCAGTACTTC
V: TRBV7-9; D: .; J: TRBJ2-2; size: once; length: 13; CDR3: CASSLYSRGELFF; DNA: TGTGCCAGCAGCTTATATTCCCGCGGGGAGCTGTTTTTT
V: TRBV15; D: .; J: TRBJ2-1; size: .; length: 15; CDR3: CATSNSGPRGNEQFF; DNA: TGTGCCACCAGCAATTCGGGTCCTAGGGGGAATGAGCAGTTCTTC
V: TRBV30; D: .; J: TRBJ2-5; size: .; length: 13; CDR3: CAWSKGLEETQYF; DNA: TGTGCCTGGAGTAAGGGACTCGAAGAGACCCAGTACTTC
V: TRBV4-1; D: TRBD2; J: TRBJ2-5; size: once; length: 20; CDR3: CASSLLGSGGAQSAQETQYF; DNA: TGCGCCAGCAGCCTACTAGGGAGCGGGGGGGCCCAGTCAGCTCAAGAGACCCAGTACTTC
V: TRBV13; D: TRBD2; J: TRBJ2-3; size: .; length: 13; CDR3: CASSRLASDTQYF; DNA: TGTGCCAGCAGCCGACTAGCGAGTGATACGCAGTATTTT
V: TRBV7-2; D: .; J: TRBJ1-6; size: .; length: 14; CDR3: CASSFQGYDSPLHF; DNA: TGTGCCAGCAGCTTCCAGGGGTATGATTCACCCCTCCACTTT
V: TRBV19; D: TRBD2; J: TRBJ2-1; size: once; length: 15; CDR3: CASSTGTSGTVEQFF; DNA: TGTGCCAGTAGTACCGGGACTAGCGGGACGGTTGAGCAGTTCTTC
V: TRBV5-4; D: .; J: TRBJ2-1; size: .; length: 14; CDR3: CASSLYGMHNEQFF; DNA: TGTGCCAGCAGCTTGTACGGGATGCACAATGAGCAGTTCTTC
V: TRBV4-1; D: .; J: TRBJ2-7; size: .; length: 13; CDR3: CASSHFLNSEQYF; DNA: TGCGCCAGCAGCCATTTCCTCAACTCCGAGCAGTACTTC
V: TRBV2; D: .; J: TRBJ2-7; size: .; length: 14; CDR3: CASSEGIRGYEQYF; DNA: TGTGCCAGCAGTGAAGGAATTAGAGGCTACGAGCAGTACTTC
V: TRBV5-4; D: TRBD2; J: TRBJ2-7; size: .; length: 15; CDR3: CASSYFSGRAGEQYF; DNA: TGTGCCAGCAGCTATTTTAGCGGGAGGGCTGGCGAGCAGTACTTC
V: TRBV19; D: .; J: TRBJ2-2; size: .; length: 14; CDR3: CASSQLVGTGELFF; DNA: TGTGCCAGTAGTCAACTAGTAGGCACCGGGGAGCTGTTTTTT
V: TRBV27; D: TRBD2; J: TRBJ2-1; size: .; length: 15; CDR3: CASSSASGLLNEQFF; DNA: TGTGCCAGCAGTTCTGCTAGCGGCCTTCTCAATGAGCAGTTCTTC
V: TRBV9; D: .; J: TRBJ1-2; size: .; length: 13; CDR3: CASSVEGYGDYTF; DNA: TGTGCCAGCAGCGTCGAGGGTTACGGGGACTACACCTTC
V: TRBV27; D: TRBD2; J: TRBJ2-3; size: .; length: 13; CDR3: CASSTGGHNTQYF; DNA: TGTGCCAGCAGTACGGGAGGGCACAATACGCAGTATTTT
V: TRBV14; D: TRBD2; J: TRBJ2-3; size: .; length: 16; CDR3: CASSQLAGKRTDTQYF; DNA: TGTGCCAGCAGCCAACTAGCGGGGAAACGCACAGATACGCAGTATTTT
V: TRBV4-1; D: .; J: TRBJ2-5; size: .; length: 16; CDR3: CASSPNNRPIQETQYF; DNA: TGCGCCAGCAGCCCCAATAACAGGCCCATTCAAGAGACCCAGTACTTC
V: TRBV9; D: .; J: TRBJ1-5; size: .; length: 15; CDR3: CASSVGGGSDQPQHF; DNA: TGTGCCAGCAGCGTAGGGGGGGGGAGTGATCAGCCCCAGCATTTT
V: TRBV9; D: TRBD1; J: TRBJ1-2; size: .; length: 15; CDR3: CASSAGQGVNYGYTF; DNA: TGTGCCAGCAGCGCAGGACAGGGGGTTAACTATGGCTACACCTTC